This T cell receptor (beta chain) was obtained from a study of blood T cell repertoires in COVID-19 (TCRdb year 2020). Regarding the study in general: Samples covering the acute and convalescent phases of COVID-19 were provided by collaborators in the United States, Italy and Spain. Where available, HLA class I and class II types were taken from metadata supplied by the sample provider and were not determined by assay-based typing. Samples came from the ongoing ImmuneRACE study (first 160 participants) plus 1,254 subjects from 6 global collaborators. The dataset comprised deeply sampled blood TCRbeta repertoires from subjects exposed to, actively infected with, or recovered from COVID-19. The repertoires were made available in a free public database intended to serve as a resource for research on the immune response to SARS-CoV-2. The prospective study material was composed of cDNA or gDNA derived from T cells, B-cell-depleted T cells, or PBMCs. A de-identified subject ID, COVID-19 status, age in years and sex were almost always included in the sample metadata.

This clone was recorded many times. The clone's antigen remains unknown. Within one base of it there is no much larger clone, and no base qualities were kept. The collaborating institutions used their own protocols to collect whole blood in K2EDTA tubes. For TCRbeta analysis, collaborators shipped samples as frozen whole blood, isolated PBMCs, or DNA extracted from either of those sample types. Overall results and qualifications from the work: Clinical and demographic metadata were provided uncurated, with the amount varying by source and participant.

TCRbeta CDR3 regions were amplified from genomic DNA using the immunoSEQ Assay, a bias-controlled multiplex PCR. The study's processing was this. Nucleated cell counts per sample were estimated from amplification of reference gene primers within the assay. To quantify the absolute abundance of each unique TCRbeta CDR3 rearrangement, sequence reads were collapsed and filtered. For each sample, productive Simpson clonality was calculated as the square root of Simpson's diversity index across productive rearrangements. Sourced from immuneACCESS, this table was stored by TCRdb with only in-frame sequences that have V and J called. A share of the clones is absent; for the studies checked, an unresolved V gene accounts for under half, and the remainder has no known explanation. V and J calls and clone size are copied from that table; D and trimming were computed from the DNA. This sample has roughly 100,000 clones in its table, and around 80% of those were observed once. The top ten clonotypes cover about 4% of the sample.

The V and J ends are trimmed by 2 bases and 1 base, leaving 8 bases between them. The germline V gene (reference sequence) supplies CDR1 MNHEY and CDR2 SMNVEV. Spanning cysteine to phenylalanine, the CDR3 consists of 14 amino acids. Only the CDR3 portion is preserved as DNA: 42 bases, with reading frame beginning at the first base. The source of this sequence is a man aged 55 to 70 with acute or convalescent COVID-19. The chain uses TRBV27 and TRBJ1-1, with no confidently assigned D gene. The sequenced sample was peripheral blood. The DNA sequence is as follows: TGTGCCAGCAGTTTAACCGCCGGGAACACTGAAGCTTTCTTT. The encoded protein is CASSLTAGNTEAFF.